This T cell receptor (beta chain) was sequenced for a study of control samples from healthy donors and cancer patients. The CDR3 contains 18 residues. Germline-derived CDR1 and CDR2 are KGHDR and SFDVKD. V was clipped by 3 bases and J by 7 bases; unmatched bases: 16. This table comes from immunoSEQ multiplex PCR, and its TCRdb copy is limited to in-frame clones, with some not included. This repertoire shows around 100,000 clones, around 90% found once; its top ten account for 13% to 15%. The receptor comes from a man aged 25 to 45 in good health. Material: blood. J is TRBJ2-7 and V is TRBV24-1; 11 bases fit TRBD2. The CDR3 nucleotides are TGTGCCACCAGTGATGTCGATAGCGGGAGGGCCACCGAATTTGAGCAGTACTTC. Protein product: CATSDVDSGRATEFEQYF.